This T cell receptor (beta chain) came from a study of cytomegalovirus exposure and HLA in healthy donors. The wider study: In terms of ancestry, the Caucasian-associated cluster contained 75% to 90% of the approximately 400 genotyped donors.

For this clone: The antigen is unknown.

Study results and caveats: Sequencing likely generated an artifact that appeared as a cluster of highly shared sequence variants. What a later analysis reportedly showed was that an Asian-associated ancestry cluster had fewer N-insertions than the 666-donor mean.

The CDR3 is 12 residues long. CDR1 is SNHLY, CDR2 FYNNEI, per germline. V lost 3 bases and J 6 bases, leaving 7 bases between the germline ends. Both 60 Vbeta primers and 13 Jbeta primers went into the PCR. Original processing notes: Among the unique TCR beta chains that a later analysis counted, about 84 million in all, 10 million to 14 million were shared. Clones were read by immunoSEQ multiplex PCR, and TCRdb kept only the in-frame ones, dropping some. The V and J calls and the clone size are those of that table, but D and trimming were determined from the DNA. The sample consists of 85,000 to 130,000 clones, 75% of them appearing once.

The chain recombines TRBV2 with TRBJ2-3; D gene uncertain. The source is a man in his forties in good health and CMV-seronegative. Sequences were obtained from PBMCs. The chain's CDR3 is CASSDYSDTQYF. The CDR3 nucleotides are TGTGCCAGCAGTGACTACAGCGATACGCAGTATTTT.